The 4 T cell receptor beta chains below come from one sample, sequenced in a study of cytomegalovirus exposure and HLA in healthy donors. This PCR relied on a set of 60 Vbeta primers and 13 Jbeta primers. Data came from immunoSEQ multiplex PCR; TCRdb stores just in-frame clones and leaves some out. The data contain about 180,000 clones, over 75% of them singletons. The sequenced sample was PBMCs. All receptors derive from a woman aged 25 to 39 in good health and CMV-seronegative.

The J gene is TRBJ2-7, the V gene TRBV4-1; 7 bases agree with TRBD1. The CDR3 loop spans 15 amino acids. Germline V lookup: CDR1 MGHRA, CDR2 YSYEKL. V lost 5 bases to trimming and J lost 3 bases; unmatched junction nucleotides: 10. In DNA, the CDR3 is TGCGCCAGCAGCTACCAGACAGGGAGTATCTACGAGCAGTACTTC. It encodes CASSYQTGSIYEQYF.

The rearrangement joins TRBV6-4 to TRBJ2-1, with D possibly being TRBD2 (6 bases). Germline CDR1 and CDR2: MRHNA and SNTAGT. Trimming took off 2 bases at V and 12 bases at J, with 17 bases between the two ends. The CDR3 contains 14 residues. The CDR3 here is CASSDAGGVGRQFF. As DNA, the CDR3 is TGTGCCAGCAGTGACGCCGGGGGTGTGGGGAGGCAGTTCTTC.

This chain uses TRBV15 with TRBJ2-6; D ambiguous. V was clipped by 3 bases and J by 1 base, with 10 bases between them. This CDR3 spans 16 amino acids. Germline V gene sequence: CDR1 LNHNV, CDR2 YYDKDF (reference sequence). The CDR3 sequence: CATSSYRVSGANVLTF. CDR3 sequence (DNA): TGTGCCACCAGCAGCTACCGAGTTTCTGGGGCCAACGTCCTGACTTTC.

This sequence joins TRBV19 and TRBJ1-4; 9 bases line up with TRBD1. This CDR3 comprises 14 residues. Trimming removed 4 bases from V and 4 bases from J; junction bases left unmatched: 1. In germline, CDR1 is LNHDA, CDR2 SQIVND (reference sequence). This CDR3 reads CASSTGQGNEKLFF. DNA for the CDR3: TGTGCCAGTAGTACGGGACAGGGTAATGAAAAACTGTTTTTT.